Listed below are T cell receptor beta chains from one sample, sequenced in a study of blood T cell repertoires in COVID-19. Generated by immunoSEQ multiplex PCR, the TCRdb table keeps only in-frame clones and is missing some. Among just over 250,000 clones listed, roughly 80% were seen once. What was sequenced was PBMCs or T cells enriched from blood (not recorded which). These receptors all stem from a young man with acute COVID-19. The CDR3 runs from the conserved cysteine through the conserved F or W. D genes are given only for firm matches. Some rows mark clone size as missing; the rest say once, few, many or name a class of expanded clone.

CASSGNRGNTGELFF,TGTGCCAGCAGCGGAAACAGGGGGAACACCGGGGAGCTGTTTTTT,TRBJ2-2,TRBD1,.,TRBV9
CASGLSGVMNTEAFF,TGTGCTAGTGGATTATCAGGGGTCATGAACACTGAAGCTTTCTTT,TRBJ1-1,.,.,TRBV12-5
CASSDGWGQRNYGYTF,TGTGCCAGCAGTGACGGTTGGGGACAGAGAAACTATGGCTACACCTTC,TRBJ1-2,TRBD1,.,TRBV6-1
CASSLYTPNSRSPLHF,TGTGCCAGCAGCTTATATACGCCTAACAGCAGATCACCCCTCCACTTT,TRBJ1-6,.,few,TRBV11-2
CASQTWGNTGELFF,TGTGCCAGCCAAACCTGGGGCAACACCGGGGAGCTGTTTTTT,TRBJ2-2,.,.,TRBV11-3
CASSRQGMATNEKLFF,TGTGCCAGCTCGCGCCAGGGGATGGCAACTAATGAAAAACTGTTTTTT,TRBJ1-4,.,.,TRBV18
CASSSTRGWTEAFF,TGTGCCAGCAGCTCCACCCGGGGTTGGACTGAAGCTTTCTTT,TRBJ1-1,.,.,TRBV7-8
CASSQPGQGEAEAFF,TGCGCCAGCAGCCAACCCGGACAGGGGGAGGCTGAAGCTTTCTTT,TRBJ1-1,TRBD1,.,TRBV4-1
CASSLSPGELFF,TGTGCCAGCAGTTTGAGCCCCGGGGAGCTGTTTTTT,TRBJ2-2,.,.,TRBV12-3/TRBV12-4
CASSSDAGPSKTEAFF,TGTGCCAGCAGCTCCGACGCGGGCCCCTCCAAGACTGAAGCTTTCTTT,TRBJ1-1,.,once,TRBV7-9
CSVASGSSYNEQFF,TGCAGCGTCGCTAGCGGGAGCTCCTACAATGAGCAGTTCTTC,TRBJ2-1,TRBD2,.,TRBV29-1
CASSLKLAGRTTDTQYF,TGTGCCAGCAGCTTGAAACTAGCGGGGAGGACCACAGATACGCAGTATTTT,TRBJ2-3,TRBD2,.,TRBV5-4
CASSVTGLLSGNTIYF,TGTGCCAGCAGCGTTACAGGGTTGCTGTCTGGAAACACCATATATTTT,TRBJ1-3,.,.,TRBV9